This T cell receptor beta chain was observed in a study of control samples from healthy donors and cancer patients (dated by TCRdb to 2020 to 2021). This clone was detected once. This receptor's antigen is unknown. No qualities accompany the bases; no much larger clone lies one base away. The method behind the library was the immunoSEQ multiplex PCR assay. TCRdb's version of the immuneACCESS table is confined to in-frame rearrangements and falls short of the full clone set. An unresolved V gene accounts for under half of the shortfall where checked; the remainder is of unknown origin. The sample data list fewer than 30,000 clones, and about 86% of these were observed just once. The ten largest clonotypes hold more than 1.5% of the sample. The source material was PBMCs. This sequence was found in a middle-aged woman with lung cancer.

For the CDR3, the sequence is CASSPTLQRGVGYEQFF. The bases are TGTGCCAGCAGCCCTACCCTTCAGCGGGGGGTCGGCTATGAGCAGTTCTTC. The receptor chain draws on TRBV7-3 and TRBJ2-1; TRBD2 matches 9 bases in the middle. The CDR3 sequence holds 17 residues, the cysteine and phenylalanine included. CDR3 DNA is the only sequence kept; it has 51 bases, read in frame from the first base. The germline V gene encodes CDR1 SGHTA and CDR2 FQGTGA. Trimming removed 5 bases from V and 8 bases from J; the gene matches leave 16 bases unexplained.